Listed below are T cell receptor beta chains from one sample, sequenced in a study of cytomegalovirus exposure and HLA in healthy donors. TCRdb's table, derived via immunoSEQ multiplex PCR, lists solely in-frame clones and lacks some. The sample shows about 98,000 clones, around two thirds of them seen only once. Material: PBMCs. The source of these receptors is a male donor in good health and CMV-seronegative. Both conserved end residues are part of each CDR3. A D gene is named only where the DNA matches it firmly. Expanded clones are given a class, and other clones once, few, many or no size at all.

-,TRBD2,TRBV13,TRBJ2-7,TGTGCCAGCAGCTTAGGTAGTAGCGGGAGTAGCGAGCAGTACTTC,CASSLGSSGSSEQYF
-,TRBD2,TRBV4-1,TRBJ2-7,TGCGCCAGCAGCCTACTAGCGGGAGGGCCTTACGAGCAGTACTTC,CASSLLAGGPYEQYF
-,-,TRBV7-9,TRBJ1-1,TGTGCCAGCAGCTTCGACAGAGACACTGAAGCTTTCTTT,CASSFDRDTEAFF
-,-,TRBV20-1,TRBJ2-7,TGCAGTGCTCGGGACTCCTACGAGCAGTACTTC,CSARDSYEQYF
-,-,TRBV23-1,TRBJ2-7,TGCGCCAGCAGTCAAAAACCCGAGACAGAAAACTACGAGCAGTACTTC,CASSQKPETENYEQYF
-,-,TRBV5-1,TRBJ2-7,TGCGCCAGCAGCTTGACAGGTGTATCCTACGAGCAGTACTTC,CASSLTGVSYEQYF
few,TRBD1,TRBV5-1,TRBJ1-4,TGCGCCAGCAGCCAGCCCCCCGGACAGGATAATGAAAAACTGTTTTTT,CASSQPPGQDNEKLFF
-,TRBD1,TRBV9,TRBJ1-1,TGTGCCAGCAGCCGAGGGACAGGGGGCACTGAAGCTTTCTTT,CASSRGTGGTEAFF
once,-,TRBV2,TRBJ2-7,TGTGCCAGCAGTCCCGGGACATACCGGTACGAGCAGTACTTC,CASSPGTYRYEQYF
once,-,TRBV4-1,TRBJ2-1,TGCGCCAGCAGCCAAGATGTCTCCAGAAATGAGCAGTTCTTC,CASSQDVSRNEQFF
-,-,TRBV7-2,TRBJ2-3,TGTGCCAGCAGCCCCCGTACAGATACGCAGTATTTT,CASSPRTDTQYF
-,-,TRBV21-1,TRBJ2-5,TGTGCCAGCAGCAACCCCCACAGGGAGTGGGAGACCCAGTACTTC,CASSNPHREWETQYF
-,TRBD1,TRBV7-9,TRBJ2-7,TGTGCCAGCAGCTCCGGGACAGGGGGGAACTACGAGCAGTACTTC,CASSSGTGGNYEQYF
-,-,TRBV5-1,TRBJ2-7,TGCGCCAGCAGCCCCGTGCGTACCTACGAGCAGTACTTC,CASSPVRTYEQYF
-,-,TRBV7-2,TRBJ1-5,TGTGCCAGCAGCTTAGGACAGGCGTTTCAGCCCCAGCATTTT,CASSLGQAFQPQHF
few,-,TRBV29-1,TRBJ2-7,TGCAGCGTTGGGGGCGGGCGGGGAGACCCTCGGTACGAGCAGTACTTC,CSVGGGRGDPRYEQYF
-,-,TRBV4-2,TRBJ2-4,TGTGCCAGCAGCCAAGGCGGGGTTGGCAAAAACATTCAGTACTTC,CASSQGGVGKNIQYF